The subject of this entry is one T cell receptor (beta chain). Its antigen is still unknown. An end of the junction differs from the germline gene, which may be a read error. The library came from three nested PCR rounds adapted from ARM-PCR protocols. MiXCR, run by TCRdb on the multiplex PCR reads, gives a single entry per CDR3 protein. Here the sample spans tens of thousands of distinct CDR3 sequences, under 70% being singletons. There are 15 residues in the CDR3. Germline lookup yields CDR1 MDHEN and CDR2 SYDVKM. These data come from a study of tumor and adjacent non-tumor tissue in lung cancer. Broader study findings: Top 100 clones took a larger repertoire share in normal lung.

This sample's RNA came from whole unsorted tissue. The normal lung tissue was taken more than 3 cm from the tumor edge. This clonotype was sampled from a woman between 45 and 60 years old with non-small cell lung cancer. This sequence joins TRBV28 and TRBJ1-3, with TRBD1 matching 9 bases. The sample comprised distant non-tumor lung tissue. CDR3 residues: CASRIQGASGNIIYF. The CDR3 region has the DNA TGTGCCAGCAGGATACAGGGGGCCTCTGGAAACATCATATATTTT.